A single sample gave rise to the 8 T cell receptor beta chains below, sequenced in a study of glioma-infiltrating T cells after dendritic cell vaccination. Indicated time point: after dendritic cell vaccination, including at tumor progression/relapse. This table comes from immunoSEQ multiplex PCR, and its TCRdb copy is limited to in-frame clones, with some not included. Counted here are 90,000 to 140,000 clones, 90% occurring once; the ten biggest clones make up 2.5% to 3%. This specimen consisted of blood, obtained after dendritic cell vaccination. These receptors were collected from a human donor with glioblastoma.

As concerns this clone: In the same sample, other DNA sequences code for this CDR3. The chain uses TRBV30 and TRBJ1-3; no clear D gene. The germline V gene has CDR1 GTSNPN and CDR2 SVGIG (reference sequence). The length of the CDR3 is 12 residues. Trimming removed 1 base from V and 7 bases from J, with 8 bases in between. The CDR3 reads CAWSGSGNTIYF. As DNA, the CDR3 is TGTGCCTGGAGTGGCAGCGGGAACACCATATATTTT. Full variable domain (remainder filled in from reference TRBV30 and TRBJ1-3): SQTIHQWPATLVQPVGSPLSLECTVEGTSNPNLYWYRQAAGRGLQLLFYSVGIGQISSEVPQNLSASRPQDRQFILSSKKLLLSDSGFYLCAWSGSGNTIYFGEGSWLTVV.

This chain joins TRBV5-4 and TRBJ2-2; TRBD2 is a possible D gene (5 bases). The germline gives CDR1 SGHNT, CDR2 YYREEE (reference sequence). Deletions cut 4 bases from V and 3 bases from J, with 16 bases between. The CDR3 runs 16 residues. CDR3 protein: CASSPANSRDTGELFF. CDR3 bases: TGTGCCAGCAGCCCTGCCAACTCGAGGGACACCGGGGAGCTGTTTTTT.

This rearrangement joins TRBV7-6 to TRBJ1-2; 9 bases match TRBD1. The V gene end was trimmed by 6 bases and the J gene end by 6 bases; junction bases not matched to a gene: 8. This CDR3 region has 14 residues. The V gene's germline CDR1 is SGHVS and CDR2 FNYEAQ. CDR3: CASSSPGQGHGYTF. In DNA form, the CDR3 reads TGTGCCAGCAGTTCACCGGGACAGGGCCATGGCTACACCTTC.

This clone was counted between two and nine times. V is TRBV5-1 and J is TRBJ1-4, with no clear D. The CDR3 totals 17 residues. Germline CDR1 SGHRS, CDR2 YFSETQ. V shed 0 bases and J shed 4 bases, with 16 bases lying between them. The chain's CDR3 is CASSLGQPGSNNEKLFF. CDR3 DNA: TGCGCCAGCAGCTTGGGGCAGCCTGGGAGTAATAATGAAAAACTGTTTTTT.

The V gene is TRBV18, the J gene TRBJ1-2; 10 bases align to TRBD1. The V gene end was trimmed by 2 bases and the J gene end by 3 bases; junction bases not matched to a gene: 3. Looked up from germline, CDR1 is KGHSH and CDR2 is LQKENI. The CDR3 extends over 15 amino acids. The CDR3 bases are TGTGCCAGCTCACCAAGAGGACAGGGGGACTATGGCTACACCTTC. As protein: CASSPRGQGDYGYTF.

This chain links TRBV4-1 with TRBJ1-6; the match to TRBD1 covers 9 bases. The V gene's germline CDR1 is MGHRA and CDR2 YSYEKL. The CDR3 consists of 18 residues. The V and J ends lost 0 bases and 1 base, in that order; junction bases with no gene match: 4. The CDR3 DNA follows: TGCGCCAGCAGCCAAGAGGCACAGGGGGCATCCTATAATTCACCCCTCCACTTT. Translating gives CASSQEAQGASYNSPLHF.

This chain links TRBV6-1 with TRBJ1-2, with D uncertain. The germline CDR1 and CDR2 sequences are MNHNS and SASEGT. V shed 6 bases and J shed 0 bases, with 8 bases lying between them. There are 13 residues in the CDR3. The CDR3 sequence is CASRSTANYGYTF. CDR3 DNA: TGTGCCAGCAGGTCTACCGCTAACTATGGCTACACCTTC.

The J gene is TRBJ2-5, the V gene TRBV19; 8 bases line up with TRBD2. From germline, CDR1 is LNHDA and CDR2 SQIVND (reference sequence). After removal of 4 bases from V and 4 bases from J, the junction contained 11 bases not matched to a gene. The CDR3 covers 16 residues. This chain's CDR3 is CASSTLGGGSGETQYF. The CDR3 nucleotides read TGTGCCAGTAGTACCCTCGGCGGGGGGAGTGGAGAGACCCAGTACTTC.